This T cell receptor (beta chain) appears in the sequencing data of a study of T-cell memory formation after mild COVID-19. This clonotype was detected a few times. The V gene's germline CDR1 is DFQATT and CDR2 SNEGSKA (reference sequence). V lost 5 bases to trimming and J lost 0 bases; unmatched junction nucleotides: 1. This CDR3 region has 13 residues. TCRdb passed the 5' RACE reads through MiXCR, listing each CDR3 protein once. The sample shows roughly 130,000 distinct CDR3 sequences, 15% to 20% of them seen only once. The chain carries TRBV20-1 and TRBJ1-5; 7 bases line up with TRBD1. Sample: PBMCs or a T cell subset sorted from them (not recorded which). The receptor was isolated from an adult woman who had mild COVID-19 (a few samples of this study predate the infection). Cell type and time point are not known. The CDR3: CSARDSSNQPQHF. CDR3 in DNA: TGCAGTGCTCGGGACAGTAGCAATCAGCCCCAGCATTTT.